A few counts support the clone carrying this T cell receptor beta chain. Its target is not known. The record originates from a study of T cells after yellow fever vaccination. TCRdb re-called the 5' RACE reads through MiXCR, storing one row per CDR3 protein. The profile covers about 310,000 distinct CDR3 sequences, with 3.6% appearing a single time and 23% taken by the ten largest. CDR1 SQVTM and CDR2 ANQGSEA come from the germline V gene. The CDR3 totals 14 residues. Trimming took off 0 bases at V and 4 bases at J, with 12 bases between the two ends. The study's findings and limits: Reappearance after the booster was seen for most primary-vaccination clones, at 96% CD4 and roughly 90% CD8.

This sequence was found in a man aged 18 to 35 who received the YFV17D yellow fever vaccine. J is TRBJ2-5 and V is TRBV29-1; D gene uncertain. The source material was PBMCs, sampled on the day of the yellow fever booster vaccination. In nucleotides, the CDR3 is TGCAGCGTTGAAGAGGCCGGGCTCGGAGAGACCCAGTACTTC. Protein sequence: CSVEEAGLGETQYF.